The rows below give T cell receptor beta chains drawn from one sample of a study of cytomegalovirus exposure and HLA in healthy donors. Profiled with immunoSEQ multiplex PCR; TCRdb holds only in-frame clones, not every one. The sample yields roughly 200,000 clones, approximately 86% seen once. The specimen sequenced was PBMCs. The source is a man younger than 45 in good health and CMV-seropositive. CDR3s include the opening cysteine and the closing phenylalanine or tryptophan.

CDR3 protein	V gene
CSAQDQETQYF	TRBV20-1
CASSRVPGLVYEQYF	TRBV5-4
CASSYAGGTGELFF	TRBV6-5
CASSYSQGPRDEQYF	TRBV6-6
CASSKTSGVYEQYF	TRBV5-1
CASSSSGPHITDTQYF	TRBV11-2
CASSEERTQYF	TRBV6-1
CAWSLDRHEQYF	TRBV30
CASKGGSGANVLTF	TRBV4-1
CSARDMGNPAF	TRBV20-1
CAISEGQGQGGSPLHF	TRBV10-3
CASSAVFRTVYGYTF	TRBV7-2
CSGGTLYEQYF	TRBV29-1
CASSSRGTTDTQYF	TRBV11-2
CASSYSNRARGAPLHF	TRBV6-5
CASSQILMTGNTIYF	TRBV4-3
CASSFSGTYNEQFF	TRBV28
CASSQTRLGGGLTQETQYF	TRBV4-3
CASSYRQGLVAGSSYNEQFF	TRBV5-1
CASSFGGPADTQYF	TRBV5-1
CASSRLAGAYNEQFF	TRBV11-3
CASSLAVGNEQFF	TRBV7-6
CASTIGGGEEKLFF	TRBV2
CASSLWSSGQGIMNTEAFF	TRBV27
CASSLATANSPLHF	TRBV5-1
CSAEWGLEQFF	TRBV20-1
CASSGTGGGEQYF	TRBV19
CANSPGQEYNEQFF	TRBV6-1
CASSPQTGAGNTIYF	TRBV7-7
CASSALRDIPSNEQFF	TRBV7-6
CASSVPGLADEQYF	TRBV19